The 2 T cell receptor beta chains in this list originate from one sample, sequenced in a study of cytotoxic CD8 clonotypes in ibrutinib-treated CLL. Measured with immunoSEQ multiplex PCR; TCRdb has only the in-frame clones, and not every one. Of tens of thousands of clones listed, approximately 70% are singletons. This specimen consisted of PBMCs, obtained after 12 months of ibrutinib treatment. Receptors were obtained from a human donor with chronic lymphocytic leukemia.

This clone is a singleton in its sample. The chain employs TRBV19 and TRBJ2-7; 9 bases line up with TRBD1. J lost 3 bases, V lost 3 bases, and 6 bases had no gene match. The CDR3 sequence is 15 residues long. The V gene's germline CDR1 is LNHDA and CDR2 SQIVND (reference sequence). The CDR3 reads CASSMDRGPGYEQYF. Written as DNA, the CDR3 is TGTGCCAGTAGTATGGACAGGGGCCCGGGCTACGAGCAGTACTTC.

The rearrangement uses TRBV4-3 and TRBJ2-1; 9 bases map to TRBD1. Unmatched junction bases numbered 7, after V lost 0 bases and J lost 7 bases. Germline V CDR1 and CDR2: LGHNA, YSLEER. This CDR3 has 16 amino acids. CDR3 bases: TGCGCCAGCAGCCAAGAGACGGGACAGGGTGGGAATGAGCAGTTCTTC. It specifies CASSQETGQGGNEQFF.